These 25 T cell receptor beta chains share one sample of origin, sequenced in a study of blood T cell repertoires in COVID-19. Clones were sequenced by immunoSEQ multiplex PCR, and TCRdb holds only the in-frame ones, with some missing. The table includes a few hundred thousand clones, approximately 80% detected once. Sequencing was done on a sample of peripheral blood. The receptors come from a woman between 45 and 65 years old with acute or convalescent COVID-19.

The chain joins TRBV18 to TRBJ2-5, with TRBD2 matching 8 bases. With 3 bases clipped from V and 4 bases from J, the junction kept 4 bases outside the gene matches. Germline V CDR1 and CDR2: KGHSH, LQKENI. This CDR3 has 14 amino acids. The CDR3 here is CASSPRTSIETQYF. CDR3 sequence (DNA): TGTGCCAGCTCACCGAGGACTAGCATAGAGACCCAGTACTTC.

This clone has ten or more counts. The identical CDR3 is also encoded by other nucleotide sequences in the sample. In DNA, the CDR3 is TGTGCCAGCAGCTTAGGCGGGAGCTCCTACGAGCAGTACTTC. This sequence encodes CASSLGGSSYEQYF. The chain employs TRBV5-4 and TRBJ2-7; 7 bases align to TRBD2. The V segment lost 2 bases and the J segment 0 bases; nucleotides outside the gene matches: 2. The CDR3 loop spans 14 amino acids. The V gene's germline CDR1 is SGHNT and CDR2 YYREEE (reference sequence).

The CDR3 loop is CASSLEGVTYNEQFF. Written as DNA, the CDR3 is TGCGCCAGCAGCTTGGAAGGGGTTACATACAATGAGCAGTTCTTC. The chain carries TRBV5-1 and TRBJ2-1, with a weak D call TRBD1 (5 bases). CDR1 and CDR2 (germline): SGHRS, YFSETQ. Trimming removed 0 bases at V and 4 bases at J, with 11 bases between. This CDR3 comprises 15 residues.

The chain joins TRBV30 to TRBJ1-1; maybe TRBD1 (5 bases). This CDR3 has 14 residues. Germline lookup yields CDR1 GTSNPN and CDR2 SVGIG (reference sequence). Trimming left V 3 bases short and J 0 bases short, with 11 bases between. DNA for the CDR3: TGTGCCTGGAGCCGACAGATTATGAACACTGAAGCTTTCTTT. Residues: CAWSRQIMNTEAFF.

The J gene is TRBJ1-2, the V gene TRBV7-9; D not resolved. The CDR3 has 17 residues. The V end was cut by 0 bases, the J end by 3 bases, with 17 bases between. Looked up from germline, CDR1 is SEHNR and CDR2 is FQNEAQ (reference sequence). The chain's CDR3 is CASSLARVRREDYGYTF. In nucleotides, the CDR3 is TGTGCCAGCAGCTTAGCGCGGGTCCGGCGGGAAGACTATGGCTACACCTTC. The complete variable domain, with remaining parts taken from reference TRBV7-9 and TRBJ1-2, reads DTGVSQNPRHKITKRGQNVTFRCDPISEHNRLYWYRQTLGQGPEFLTYFQNEAQLEKSRLLSDRFSAERPKGSFSTLEIQRTEQGDSAMYLCASSLARVRREDYGYTFGSGTRLTVV.

The chain links TRBV19 to TRBJ2-1; TRBD2 matches 13 bases. Per the germline V gene, CDR1 is LNHDA and CDR2 is SQIVND (reference sequence). V was pared by 7 bases and J by 8 bases, with 8 bases of the junction left unmatched. The CDR3 totals 15 residues. CDR3 sequence: CASKSLAGGPYEQFF. CDR3 DNA: TGTGCCAGTAAGTCACTAGCGGGAGGGCCTTATGAGCAGTTCTTC.

The rearrangement joins TRBV30 to TRBJ2-1, with TRBD2 matching over 16 bases. CDR3 length: 18 amino acids. Trimming took 3 bases from V and 1 from J; bases not matched to a gene: 6. The germline gives CDR1 GTSNPN, CDR2 SVGIG (reference sequence). This CDR3 is CAWRKGLAGGGSYNEQFF. The CDR3 DNA reads TGTGCCTGGAGAAAGGGACTAGCGGGAGGGGGGTCCTACAATGAGCAGTTCTTC. Looking up the rest from reference TRBV30 and TRBJ2-1 gives the full variable domain: SQTIHQWPATLVQPVGSPLSLECTVEGTSNPNLYWYRQAAGRGLQLLFYSVGIGQISSEVPQNLSASRPQDRQFILSSKKLLLSDSGFYLCAWRKGLAGGGSYNEQFFGPGTRLTVL.

The chain is built from TRBV10-1 and TRBJ1-5; D gene uncertain. V was shortened by 1 base and J by 4 bases, with 5 bases between the two germline ends. CDR3 length: 13 residues. Germline V gene sequence: CDR1 WNHNN, CDR2 SYGVQD (reference sequence). CDR3 protein: CASSEFLNQPQHF. The CDR3 bases are TGCGCCAGCAGTGAGTTTTTAAATCAGCCCCAGCATTTT.

The rearrangement links TRBV4-1 to TRBJ2-6; no clear D. Trimming removed 0 bases from V and 0 bases from J, with 3 bases in between. This CDR3 contains 15 residues. Per germline, CDR1 MGHRA and CDR2 YSYEKL. The CDR3 here is CASSQDSSGANVLTF. The CDR3 DNA sequence: TGCGCCAGCAGCCAAGACAGCTCTGGGGCCAACGTCCTGACTTTC.

This clone was found once. The chain has TRBV5-8 and TRBJ2-1; TRBD2 matches at 13 bases. V lost 4 bases to trimming and J lost 2 bases; unmatched junction nucleotides: 3. This CDR3 has 16 amino acids. Germline lookup yields CDR1 SGHTS and CDR2 YDEGEE. The CDR3 DNA follows: TGTGCCAGCAGCCAGGGACTAGCGGGGACCTACAATGAGCAGTTCTTC. The encoded protein is CASSQGLAGTYNEQFF.

The gene calls are TRBV5-1 and TRBJ2-2; D call uncertain. The length of the CDR3 is 15 residues. CDR1 and CDR2 (germline): SGHRS, YFSETQ. The V gene lost 0 bases and the J gene lost 0 bases, with 6 bases spanning the gap. CDR3 protein: CASSLGRSNTGELFF. In DNA form, the CDR3 reads TGCGCCAGCAGCTTGGGCAGGTCGAACACCGGGGAGCTGTTTTTT.

V and J are TRBV25-1 and TRBJ1-2, with 7 bases identical to TRBD1. The CDR3 is made up of 14 amino acids. Losses at the gene ends were 7 bases for V and 3 bases for J; bases not matched to a gene: 8. CDR1 and CDR2 (germline): MGHDK, SYGVNS. CDR3 region: CASTERGTDYGYTF. DNA of the CDR3: TGTGCCAGCACCGAAAGGGGGACAGACTATGGCTACACCTTC.

The chain uses TRBV7-2 and TRBJ2-5, with 7 nucleotides matching TRBD2. The V gene end was trimmed by 0 bases and the J gene end by 3 bases; junction bases not matched to a gene: 4. Germline CDR1 SGHTA, CDR2 FQGNSA. The CDR3 loop spans 15 amino acids. The CDR3 reads CASSLAGGYEETQYF. The CDR3 DNA reads TGTGCCAGCAGCTTAGCGGGGGGGTATGAAGAGACCCAGTACTTC.

This clone was observed a handful of times. This chain links TRBV9 with TRBJ1-4, with 7 bases identical to TRBD1. Unmatched junction bases numbered 7, after V lost 3 bases and J lost 8 bases. The length of the CDR3 is 14 residues. Germline CDR1 reads SGDLS; CDR2 reads YYNGEE. The CDR3 protein is CASSAGTVSEKLFF. CDR3 nucleotides: TGTGCCAGCAGCGCCGGGACAGTAAGCGAAAAACTGTTTTTT.

The chain uses TRBV19 and TRBJ2-7, with 9 nucleotides matching TRBD1. CDR3 length: 15 amino acids. CDR1 and CDR2 (germline): LNHDA, SQIVND (reference sequence). The V segment lost 5 bases and the J segment 6 bases; nucleotides outside the gene matches: 11. The CDR3 DNA sequence: TGTGCCAGTAGTCCCAGCCGGGACAGGGCTTTCGAGCAGTACTTC. Translation: CASSPSRDRAFEQYF.

V and J are TRBV11-3 and TRBJ2-2; D is unresolved. With 0 bases removed from V and 3 bases from J, the gap between germline ends came to 8 bases. In germline, CDR1 is SGHNT, CDR2 YENEEA. There are 15 residues in the CDR3. The CDR3 DNA follows: TGTGCCAGCAGCTTAGATGCGTCTTACACCGGGGAGCTGTTTTTT. It yields the protein CASSLDASYTGELFF.

J is TRBJ1-4 and V is TRBV10-3; 7 bases agree with TRBD1. Germline CDR1 reads ENHRY; CDR2 reads SYGVKD. The junction had 8 bases not matched to a gene; V was cut back by 3 bases and J by 7 bases. This CDR3 contains 15 residues. Here the CDR3 DNA reads TGTGCCATCAGTGACCCCCGGGACAGTCCTGAAAAACTGTTTTTT. Encoded protein: CAISDPRDSPEKLFF.

The V gene is TRBV4-1, the J gene TRBJ1-2; 8 bases are shared with TRBD1. V dropped 5 bases and J dropped 7; count of bases not matched to a gene: 6. This CDR3 region has 13 residues. The germline gives CDR1 MGHRA, CDR2 YSYEKL. CDR3 region: CASSSQGALGYTF. The CDR3 DNA sequence: TGCGCCAGCAGCTCGCAGGGGGCGCTTGGCTACACCTTC.

This clone was counted a single time. The chain combines TRBV2 with TRBJ2-3, with 8 bases aligning to TRBD1. CDR3 size: 16 residues. V shed 6 bases and J 8 bases; nucleotides not matched to a gene: 16. The germline V gene encodes CDR1 SNHLY and CDR2 FYNNEI. CDR3 DNA sequence: TGTGCCAGCAGCCAAACCAGGGGGCCTAGCGAGGGTACGCAGTATTTT. Amino acids: CASSQTRGPSEGTQYF.

V gene TRBV5-1 combines with J gene TRBJ2-1; 12 bases are a match to TRBD1. V shed 3 bases and J 12 bases; nucleotides not matched to a gene: 7. Germline V gene sequence: CDR1 SGHRS, CDR2 YFSETQ. This CDR3 is 14 amino acids long. CDR3 sequence reads: CASSSGTGGAGQFF. The CDR3 coding sequence is TGCGCCAGCAGCTCCGGGACAGGGGGCGCTGGGCAGTTCTTC.

The rearrangement links TRBV7-2 to TRBJ2-1, with D maybe TRBD1 (6 bases). Per the germline V gene, CDR1 is SGHTA and CDR2 is FQGNSA. CDR3 size: 15 residues. V lost 1 base and J 7 bases, leaving 14 bases between the germline ends. The CDR3 reads CASSLDWGHPNEQFF. CDR3 sequence (DNA): TGTGCCAGCAGCTTAGATTGGGGACACCCTAATGAGCAGTTCTTC.

The gene calls are TRBV12-3 or TRBV12-4 and TRBJ2-7; D possibly corresponds to TRBD1 (7 bases). With 5 bases removed from V and 7 bases from J, the gap between germline ends came to 15 bases. The CDR3 is 13 residues long. The CDR3 DNA is TGTGCCAGCAGTCGAACAGGGGCGGGAGAGCAGTACTTC. Translation gives CASSRTGAGEQYF.

The chain carries TRBV27 and TRBJ2-3; the D is unclear. Trimming removed 6 bases from V and 1 base from J, with 14 bases in between. The CDR3 loop spans 15 amino acids. In germline, CDR1 is MNHEY, CDR2 SMNVEV (reference sequence). This chain's CDR3 is CASSSRAPGTDTQYF. CDR3 sequence (DNA): TGTGCCAGCAGCTCCCGAGCCCCTGGCACAGATACGCAGTATTTT.

This sequence joins TRBV7-2 and TRBJ1-1; D gene ambiguous. Per germline, CDR1 SGHTA and CDR2 FQGNSA. The germline V and J ends were trimmed by 4 bases and 4 bases, with 7 bases remaining between them. The CDR3 length is 12 residues. CDR3 sequence (DNA): TGTGCCAGCAGCTCGACACCCACTGAAGCTTTCTTT. The encoded protein is CASSSTPTEAFF.

The chain carries TRBV7-8 and TRBJ2-1, with a tentative D call TRBD2 (5 bases). V lost 5 bases to trimming and J lost 2 bases, with 13 bases between them. CDR1 SGHVS and CDR2 FQNEAQ come from the germline V gene. The CDR3 contains 15 residues. The CDR3: CASSPSGWPYNEQFF. CDR3 bases: TGTGCCAGCAGCCCGTCGGGGTGGCCCTACAATGAGCAGTTCTTC.